The clone carrying this T cell receptor beta chain appeared once. The ends lost 8 bases at V and 3 bases at J; junction bases unmatched: 7. This CDR3 comprises 13 residues. CDR1 SGHDN and CDR2 FVKESK come from the germline V gene. This sample is drawn from a study of cytomegalovirus exposure and HLA in healthy donors. PCR used 60 Vbeta primers and 13 Jbeta primers. Data came from immunoSEQ multiplex PCR; TCRdb stores just in-frame clones and leaves some out. The sample yields 200,000 to 250,000 clones, roughly four fifths seen once. The TCR comes from a woman in her thirties or forties in good health and CMV-seronegative. The sample was PBMCs. The chain recombines TRBV14 with TRBJ2-7, with 7 bases matching TRBD1. CDR3: CASGTEKIYEQYF. CDR3 DNA: TGTGCCAGCGGGACAGAGAAAATCTACGAGCAGTACTTC.